This T cell receptor beta chain appears in the sequencing data of a study of blood T cells in healthy people across ages. The length of the CDR3 is 15 residues. CDR1 is MGHRA and CDR2 is YSYEKL in the germline V gene. Deletions cut 4 bases from V and 5 bases from J, with 14 bases between. It was with a sample-barcoded 5' primer and a J-beta primer mix that a second PCR of about 6 to 11 cycles was run. A template-switch adaptor that had 12 random nucleotides put a tag on each cDNA molecule. MiXCR, applied by TCRdb to the 5' RACE reads, yields one record per CDR3 protein. The sample includes about 510,000 distinct CDR3 sequences, roughly a quarter of them seen just once. In addition, the sample was reused for a study of T cells of mothers and their children. That work contributes: Donors comprised three healthy Caucasian mothers plus their six children. Each mother yielded more than 8 million TCR beta CDR3 reads. Each child yielded around 2.9 million reads.

The receptor was isolated from a boy aged 2 to 10 in good health. The chain recombines TRBV4-1 with TRBJ1-4, with a weak D call TRBD1 (5 bases). The source material was blood. In nucleotides, the CDR3 is TGCGCCAGCAGCCTAGCCGGGACGGAGAATGAAAAACTGTTTTTT. This gives the protein CASSLAGTENEKLFF.